This T cell receptor beta chain came from a study of blood T cell repertoires in COVID-19. Overall study: Samples of COVID-19 (acute and convalescent) were obtained from the United States, Italy and Spain. The analysed material was cDNA or gDNA that came from T cells, B-cell-depleted T cells, or PBMCs.

Profiled with immunoSEQ multiplex PCR; TCRdb holds only in-frame clones, not every one. The sample shows fewer than 400,000 clones, 90% of them seen only once. The CDR3 length is 15 residues. Germline CDR1 reads SGHNT; CDR2 reads YYREEE (reference sequence). The V gene end was trimmed by 4 bases and the J gene end by 2 bases; junction bases not matched to a gene: 7. The clonotype was recovered from a woman aged 25 to 39 with COVID-19, enrolled during active disease. The chain combines TRBV5-4 with TRBJ2-3; 7 bases are shared with TRBD2. Specimen: peripheral blood. CDR3 in amino acids: CASSRRERSTDTQYF. The CDR3 DNA follows: TGTGCCAGCAGCAGGCGGGAGCGTTCCACAGATACGCAGTATTTT.